This entry features one T cell receptor beta chain sequence. Its target is unknown. The time point: patch test 2, 6 weeks after DPC sensitization. Treatment here: therapeutic diphenylcyclopropenone sensitization with weekly scalp DPC. This entry is derived from a study of human T cells and chemical hapten exposure. On the study more broadly: While the approximately 25-week study was under way, patients received diphenylcyclopropenone on the scalp every week. Minor volume differences among pooled libraries chiefly drove per-sample TCR yield variation. Study-level results: With regard to DPC sensitization, TCRs above 1 in 1000 frequency did not change. It should be noted that donors had alopecia, so their immune response may differ from healthy people's.

TCRdb independently ran MiXCR on the RACE reads; one entry per CDR3 protein. The repertoire holds approximately 350,000 distinct CDR3 sequences, with about 6% as singletons. Between the trimmed V and J ends, which lost 4 bases and 2 bases, there was a span of 10 bases. The length of the CDR3 is 15 residues. CDR1 is SGHNT and CDR2 is YYREEE in the germline V gene (reference sequence). This TCR came from a woman younger than 30 with alopecia areata. Some clones in this sample may be carry-over from other donors' samples. The sample here was whole blood, taken in connection with sensitization to the hapten diphenylcyclopropenone (DPC). The V call is TRBV5-4, the J call TRBJ2-6; D call uncertain. The CDR3 DNA follows: TGTGCCAGCAGCGTTCAGCAGGCTGGGGCCAACGTCCTGACTTTC. It is translated as CASSVQQAGANVLTF.